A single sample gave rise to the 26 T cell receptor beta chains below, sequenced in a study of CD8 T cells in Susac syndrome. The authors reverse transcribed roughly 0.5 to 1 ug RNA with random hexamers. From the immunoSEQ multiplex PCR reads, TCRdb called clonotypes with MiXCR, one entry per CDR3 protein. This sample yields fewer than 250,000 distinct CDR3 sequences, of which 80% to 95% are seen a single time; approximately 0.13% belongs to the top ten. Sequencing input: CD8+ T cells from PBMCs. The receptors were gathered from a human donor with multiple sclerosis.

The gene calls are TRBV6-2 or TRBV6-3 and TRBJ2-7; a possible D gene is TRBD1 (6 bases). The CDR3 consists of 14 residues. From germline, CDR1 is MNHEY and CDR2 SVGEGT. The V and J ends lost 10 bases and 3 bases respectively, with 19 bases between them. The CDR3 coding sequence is TGTGCCACACTTAACGAAGCGGACAGCTACGAGCAGTACTTC. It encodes CATLNEADSYEQYF.

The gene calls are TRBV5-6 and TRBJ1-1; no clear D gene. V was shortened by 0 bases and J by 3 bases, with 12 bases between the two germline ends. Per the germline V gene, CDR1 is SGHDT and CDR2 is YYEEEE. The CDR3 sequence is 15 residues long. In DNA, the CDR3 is TGTGCCAGCAGCTTGGGTCTCGGGTTGGACACTGAAGCTTTCTTT. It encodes CASSLGLGLDTEAFF.

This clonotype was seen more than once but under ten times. DNA for the CDR3: TGTGCCAGCTCGGAGGGCAATGAGCAGTTCTTC. Protein sequence: CASSEGNEQFF. V and J are TRBV4-2 and TRBJ2-1; D is perhaps TRBD2 (6 bases). The ends were cut back, 8 bases at V and 6 bases at J, with 8 bases in the middle. Germline values: CDR1 LGHNA, CDR2 YNFKEQ. This CDR3 is 11 amino acids long.

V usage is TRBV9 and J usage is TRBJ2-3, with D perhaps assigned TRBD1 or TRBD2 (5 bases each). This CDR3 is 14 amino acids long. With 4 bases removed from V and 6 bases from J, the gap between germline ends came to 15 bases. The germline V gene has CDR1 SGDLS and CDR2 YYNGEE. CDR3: CASSRGKGLDTQYF. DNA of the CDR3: TGTGCCAGCAGCCGGGGAAAGGGGCTGGATACGCAGTATTTT.

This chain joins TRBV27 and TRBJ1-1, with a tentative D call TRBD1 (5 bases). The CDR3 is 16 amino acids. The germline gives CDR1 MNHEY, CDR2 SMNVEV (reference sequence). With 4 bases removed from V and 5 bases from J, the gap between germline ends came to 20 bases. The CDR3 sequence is CASSSARVAGGTEAFF. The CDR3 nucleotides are TGTGCCAGCAGTTCCGCTAGGGTAGCCGGGGGAACTGAAGCTTTCTTT.

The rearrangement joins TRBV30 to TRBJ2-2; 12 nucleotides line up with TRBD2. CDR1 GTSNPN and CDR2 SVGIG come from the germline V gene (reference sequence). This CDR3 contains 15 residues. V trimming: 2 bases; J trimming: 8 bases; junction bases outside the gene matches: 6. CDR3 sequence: CAWSPGTSGWGELFF. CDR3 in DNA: TGTGCCTGGAGTCCCGGGACTAGCGGGTGGGGGGAGCTGTTTTTT. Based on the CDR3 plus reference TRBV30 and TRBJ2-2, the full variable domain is SQTIHQWPATLVQPVGSPLSLECTVEGTSNPNLYWYRQAAGRGLQLLFYSVGIGQISSEVPQNLSASRPQDRQFILSSKKLLLSDSGFYLCAWSPGTSGWGELFFGEGSRLTVL.

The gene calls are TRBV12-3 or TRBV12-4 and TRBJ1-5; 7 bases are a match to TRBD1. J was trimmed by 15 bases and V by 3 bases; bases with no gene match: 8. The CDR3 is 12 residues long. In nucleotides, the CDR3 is TGTGCCAGCAGTTTCGGACAGGCCGTTCGGCATTTT. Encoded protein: CASSFGQAVRHF.

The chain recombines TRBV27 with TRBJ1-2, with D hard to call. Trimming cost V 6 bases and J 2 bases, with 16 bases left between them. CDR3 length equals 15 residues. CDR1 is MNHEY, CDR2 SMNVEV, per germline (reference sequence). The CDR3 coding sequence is TGTGCCAGCAGAACCATACCAGGTGGCAACTATGGCTACACCTTC. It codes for CASRTIPGGNYGYTF.

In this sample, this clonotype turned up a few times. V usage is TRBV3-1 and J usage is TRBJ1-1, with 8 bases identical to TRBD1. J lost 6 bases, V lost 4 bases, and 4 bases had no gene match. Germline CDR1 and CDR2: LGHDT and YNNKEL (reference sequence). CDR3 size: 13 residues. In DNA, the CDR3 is TGTGCCAGCAGCCCGGGACAGGCCCCTGAAGCTTTCTTT. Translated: CASSPGQAPEAFF. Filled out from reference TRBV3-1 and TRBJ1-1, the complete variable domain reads DTAVSQTPKYLVTQMGNDKSIKCEQNLGHDTMYWYKQDSKKFLKIMFSYNNKELIINETVPNRFSPKSPDKAHLNLHINSLELGDSAVYFCASSPGQAPEAFFGQGTRLTVV.

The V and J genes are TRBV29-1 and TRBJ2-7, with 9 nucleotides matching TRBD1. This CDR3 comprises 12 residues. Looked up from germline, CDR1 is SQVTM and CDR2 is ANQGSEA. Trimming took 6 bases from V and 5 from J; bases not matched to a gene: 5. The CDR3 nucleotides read TGCAGCGTCCCCGGGACAGGGAACGAGCAGTACTTC. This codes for CSVPGTGNEQYF.

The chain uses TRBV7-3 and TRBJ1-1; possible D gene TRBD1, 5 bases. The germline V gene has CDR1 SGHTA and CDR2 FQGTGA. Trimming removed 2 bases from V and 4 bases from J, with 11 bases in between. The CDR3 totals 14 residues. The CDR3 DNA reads TGTGCCAGCAGCTTACACGGGGCGGGCACTGAAGCTTTCTTT. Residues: CASSLHGAGTEAFF.

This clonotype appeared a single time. The CDR3 sequence is CASSPARTGNTEAFF. CDR3 sequence (DNA): TGTGCCAGCAGCCCTGCCCGGACAGGGAACACTGAAGCTTTCTTT. J is TRBJ1-1 and V is TRBV13; the match to TRBD1 covers 7 bases. Germline V gene lookup returns CDR1 PRHDT and CDR2 FYEKMQ (reference sequence). Trimming took 5 bases from V and 1 from J; bases not matched to a gene: 7. This CDR3 is 15 amino acids long.

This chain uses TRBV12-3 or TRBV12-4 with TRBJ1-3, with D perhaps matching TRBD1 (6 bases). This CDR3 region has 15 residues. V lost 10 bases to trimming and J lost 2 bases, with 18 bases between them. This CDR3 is CATPPASGAGNTIYF. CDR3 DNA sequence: TGTGCCACCCCACCGGCGTCAGGGGCTGGAAACACCATATATTTT.

The CDR3 is CASSVDGELFF. For the CDR3, the DNA is TGTGCCAGCAGCGTAGACGGGGAGCTGTTTTTT. The J gene is TRBJ2-2, the V gene TRBV9; D unclear. With 0 bases removed from V and 7 bases from J, the gap between germline ends came to 1 base. Germline V gives CDR1 SGDLS, CDR2 YYNGEE. The CDR3 is made up of 11 amino acids.

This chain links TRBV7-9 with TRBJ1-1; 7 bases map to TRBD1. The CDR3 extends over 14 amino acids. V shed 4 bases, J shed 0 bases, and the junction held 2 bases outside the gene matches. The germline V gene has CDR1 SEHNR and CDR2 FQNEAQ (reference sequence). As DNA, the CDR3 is TGTGCCAGCAGCTGGGACAGTATGAACACTGAAGCTTTCTTT. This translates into CASSWDSMNTEAFF.

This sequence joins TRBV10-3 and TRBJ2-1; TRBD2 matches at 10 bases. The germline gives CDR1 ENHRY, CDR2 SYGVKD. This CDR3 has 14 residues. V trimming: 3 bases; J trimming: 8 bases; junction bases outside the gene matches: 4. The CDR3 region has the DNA TGTGCCATCAGTGAAAGCGGGAGGGCCCATGAGCAGTTCTTC. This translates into CAISESGRAHEQFF.

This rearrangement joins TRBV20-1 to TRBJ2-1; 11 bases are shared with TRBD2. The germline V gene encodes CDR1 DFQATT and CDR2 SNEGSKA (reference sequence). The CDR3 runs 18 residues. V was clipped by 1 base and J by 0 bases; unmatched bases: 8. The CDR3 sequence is CSARGVPSGRYSYNEQFF. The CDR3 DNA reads TGCAGTGCTAGAGGGGTCCCTAGCGGGAGGTACTCCTACAATGAGCAGTTCTTC.

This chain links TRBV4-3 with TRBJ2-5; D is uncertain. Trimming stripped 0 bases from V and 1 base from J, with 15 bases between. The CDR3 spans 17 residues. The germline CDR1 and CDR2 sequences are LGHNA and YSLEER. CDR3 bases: TGCGCCAGCAGCCAAGAGTACGTTTCCAGGACCCAAGAGACCCAGTACTTC. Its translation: CASSQEYVSRTQETQYF.

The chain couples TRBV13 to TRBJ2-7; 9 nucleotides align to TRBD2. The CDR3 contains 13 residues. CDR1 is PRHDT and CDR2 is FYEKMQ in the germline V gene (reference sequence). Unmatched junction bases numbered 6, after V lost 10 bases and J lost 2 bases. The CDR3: CAIRTSETYEQYF. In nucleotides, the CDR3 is TGTGCCATCAGGACTAGCGAAACCTACGAGCAGTACTTC. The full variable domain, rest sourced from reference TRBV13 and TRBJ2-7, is AAGVIQSPRHLIKEKRETATLKCYPIPRHDTVYWYQQGPGQDPQFLISFYEKMQSDKGSIPDRFSAQQFSDYHSELNMSSLELGDSALYFCAIRTSETYEQYFGPGTRLTVT.

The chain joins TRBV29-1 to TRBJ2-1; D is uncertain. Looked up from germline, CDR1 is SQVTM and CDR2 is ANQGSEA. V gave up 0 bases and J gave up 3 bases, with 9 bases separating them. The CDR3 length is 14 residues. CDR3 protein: CSVEDLSRYNEQFF. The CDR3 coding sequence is TGCAGCGTTGAAGATCTTAGCCGCTACAATGAGCAGTTCTTC.

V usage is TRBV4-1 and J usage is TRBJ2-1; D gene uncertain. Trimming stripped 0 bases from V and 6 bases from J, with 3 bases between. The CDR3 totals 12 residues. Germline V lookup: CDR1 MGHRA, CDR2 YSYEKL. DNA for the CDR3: TGCGCCAGCAGCCAAGAATTCAATGAGCAGTTCTTC. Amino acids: CASSQEFNEQFF.

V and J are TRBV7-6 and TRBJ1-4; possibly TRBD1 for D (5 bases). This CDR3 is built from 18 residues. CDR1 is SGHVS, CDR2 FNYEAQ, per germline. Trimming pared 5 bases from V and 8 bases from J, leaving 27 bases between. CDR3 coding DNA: TGTGCCAGCAGCCCACGAGATTCGGAGGGGAGGGAGGAAGAAAAACTGTTTTTT. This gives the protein CASSPRDSEGREEEKLFF.

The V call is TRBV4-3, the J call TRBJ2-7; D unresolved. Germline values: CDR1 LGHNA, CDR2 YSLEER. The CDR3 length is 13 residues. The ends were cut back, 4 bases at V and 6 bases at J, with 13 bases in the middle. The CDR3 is CASSPDTVSEQYF. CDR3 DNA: TGCGCCAGCAGCCCCGATACTGTCAGCGAGCAGTACTTC.

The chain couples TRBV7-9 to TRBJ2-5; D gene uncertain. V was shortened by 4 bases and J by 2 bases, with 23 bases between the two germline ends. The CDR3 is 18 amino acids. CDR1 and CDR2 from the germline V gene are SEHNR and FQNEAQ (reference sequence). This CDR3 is CASSSSGPYLNRQETQYF. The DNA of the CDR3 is TGTGCCAGCAGCTCATCCGGGCCCTACTTGAATCGTCAAGAGACCCAGTACTTC.

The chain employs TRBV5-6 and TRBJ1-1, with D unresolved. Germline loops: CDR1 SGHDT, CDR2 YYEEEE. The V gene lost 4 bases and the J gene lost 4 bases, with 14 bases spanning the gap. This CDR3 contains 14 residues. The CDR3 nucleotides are TGTGCCAGCAGCCCAACCCAGGAAACCACTGAAGCTTTCTTT. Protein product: CASSPTQETTEAFF.

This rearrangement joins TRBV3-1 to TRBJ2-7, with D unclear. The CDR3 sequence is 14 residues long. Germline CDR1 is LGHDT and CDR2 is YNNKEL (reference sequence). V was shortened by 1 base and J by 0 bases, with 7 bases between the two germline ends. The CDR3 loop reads CASSQGVSSYEQYF. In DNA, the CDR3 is TGTGCCAGCAGCCAAGGCGTATCCTCCTACGAGCAGTACTTC.